The 6 T cell receptor beta chains listed next were all sequenced from one sample in a study of CD4 T cells in relation to SARS-CoV-2 and coronaviruses (dated by TCRdb to the early 2020s). No cognate antigen is known for these TCRs. The receptor library was made with the immunoSEQ multiplex PCR assay. TCRdb obtained this table from immuneACCESS and retained in-frame rearrangements with V and J assigned. These tables miss some clones; where compared with another copy, unresolved V genes account for less than half of the shortfall, and the remainder is unexplained. Here the sample has some 22,000 clones; approximately 78% occur a single time. Clones ranked in the top ten supply approximately 15% of the sample. CD4+ T cells from unexposed donors were collected before the COVID-19 pandemic (2011-2018). After approximately 11 days of culture, CD4+ T cells were isolated with the EasySep CD4+ T cell isolation kit.

Sequencing was performed on CD4+ T cells from PBMCs, cultured in vitro. All receptors derive from a human donor in good health.

J is TRBJ2-5 and V is TRBV20-1; no firm D call. Germline V gene lookup returns CDR1 DFQATT and CDR2 SNEGSKA (reference sequence). With 6 bases removed from V and 3 bases from J, the gap between germline ends came to 8 bases. The CDR3 runs to 11 residues. The DNA of the CDR3 is TGCAGTGCCAGGAAAAAAGAGACCCAGTACTTC. It translates to CSARKKETQYF.

The chain uses TRBV6-1 and TRBJ2-7; perhaps TRBD2 as D (5 bases). The CDR3 has 14 amino acids. V lost 3 bases, J lost 4 bases, and 13 bases lay in between. From germline, CDR1 is MNHNS and CDR2 SASEGT. CDR3 sequence: CASSDGADPYEQYF. Here the CDR3 DNA reads TGTGCCAGCAGTGACGGAGCGGACCCATACGAGCAGTACTTC.

The chain joins TRBV30 to TRBJ1-5; TRBD1 is a possible D gene (5 bases). Trimming took 2 bases from V and 7 from J, leaving 12 bases between them. The CDR3 contains 13 residues. CDR1 GTSNPN and CDR2 SVGIG come from the germline V gene (reference sequence). The CDR3, as DNA: TGTGCCTGGAGTCGGGGCTCGGACCAGCCCCAGCATTTT. It codes for CAWSRGSDQPQHF.

V gene TRBV5-1 combines with J gene TRBJ2-7; a possible D gene is TRBD1 (6 bases). The CDR3 has 14 residues. Per the germline V gene, CDR1 is SGHRS and CDR2 is YFSETQ. The germline V and J ends were trimmed by 7 bases and 7 bases, with 21 bases remaining between them. CDR3: CASAGTRSDIEQYF. CDR3 nucleotides: TGCGCCAGCGCCGGGACAAGGTCGGACATTGAGCAGTACTTC.

The sample holds one count of this clone. The gene calls are TRBV29-1 and TRBJ2-4; D remains ambiguous. With 6 bases removed from V and 4 bases from J, the gap between germline ends came to 28 bases. The CDR3 covers 18 residues. Per the germline V gene, CDR1 is SQVTM and CDR2 is ANQGSEA. CDR3 DNA: TGCAGCGTGGAGAAAGTGGAAGGGTCGGCGGTGCGGAAAAACATTCAGTACTTC. As protein: CSVEKVEGSAVRKNIQYF.

This clone has more than one count but fewer than ten. Here the CDR3 DNA reads TGTGCCAGTATGATAAGCGGGGGAAGCTCCTACGAGCAGTACTTC. Its translation: CASMISGGSSYEQYF. The chain recombines TRBV19 with TRBJ2-7; 8 bases agree with TRBD2. With 7 bases clipped from V and 0 bases from J, the junction kept 8 bases outside the gene matches. The CDR3 has 15 residues. From germline, CDR1 is LNHDA and CDR2 SQIVND (reference sequence).